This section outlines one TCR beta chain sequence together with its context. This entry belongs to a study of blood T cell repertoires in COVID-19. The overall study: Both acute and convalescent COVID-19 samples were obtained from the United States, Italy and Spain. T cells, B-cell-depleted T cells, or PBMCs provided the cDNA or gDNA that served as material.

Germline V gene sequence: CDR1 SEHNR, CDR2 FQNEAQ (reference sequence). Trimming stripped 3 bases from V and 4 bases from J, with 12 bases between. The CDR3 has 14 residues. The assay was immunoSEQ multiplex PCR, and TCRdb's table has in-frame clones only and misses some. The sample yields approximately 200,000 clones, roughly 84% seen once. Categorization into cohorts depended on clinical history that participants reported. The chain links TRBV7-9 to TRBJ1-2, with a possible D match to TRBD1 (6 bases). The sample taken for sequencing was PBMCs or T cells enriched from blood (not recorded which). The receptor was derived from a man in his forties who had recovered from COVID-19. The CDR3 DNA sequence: TGTGCCAGCAGCTTGTTAGGGGGGGGCTATGGCTACACCTTC. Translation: CASSLLGGGYGYTF. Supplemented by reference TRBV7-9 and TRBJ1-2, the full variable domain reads DTGVSQNPRHKITKRGQNVTFRCDPISEHNRLYWYRQTLGQGPEFLTYFQNEAQLEKSRLLSDRFSAERPKGSFSTLEIQRTEQGDSAMYLCASSLLGGGYGYTFGSGTRLTVV.